The T cell receptor (beta chain) under discussion was sequenced for a study of CD8 T cells in ankylosing spondylitis. Overall study results and limits: It appeared that ankylosing spondylitis blood was characterized by a TCR beta motif of several highly homologous variants.

TCRdb processed the 5' RACE reads anew with MiXCR; each CDR3 protein has one entry. The data show about 460,000 distinct CDR3 sequences, roughly 5.2% seen once. This CDR3 contains 14 residues. The J segment lost 6 bases and the V segment lost 0 bases, leaving 6 bases of the junction unmatched. The germline gives CDR1 DFQATT, CDR2 SNEGSKA (reference sequence). This clonotype has a count of ten or more. Its specificity is unknown. The sequencing input was blood, either unsorted or a sorted T cell fraction (not recorded which). The TCR sequence derives from a male donor with ankylosing spondylitis. V usage is TRBV20-1 and J usage is TRBJ2-7, with 9 bases matching TRBD1. The CDR3 is CSARDAGQGIEQYF. The CDR3, as DNA: TGCAGTGCTAGAGATGCAGGACAGGGGATCGAGCAGTACTTC.